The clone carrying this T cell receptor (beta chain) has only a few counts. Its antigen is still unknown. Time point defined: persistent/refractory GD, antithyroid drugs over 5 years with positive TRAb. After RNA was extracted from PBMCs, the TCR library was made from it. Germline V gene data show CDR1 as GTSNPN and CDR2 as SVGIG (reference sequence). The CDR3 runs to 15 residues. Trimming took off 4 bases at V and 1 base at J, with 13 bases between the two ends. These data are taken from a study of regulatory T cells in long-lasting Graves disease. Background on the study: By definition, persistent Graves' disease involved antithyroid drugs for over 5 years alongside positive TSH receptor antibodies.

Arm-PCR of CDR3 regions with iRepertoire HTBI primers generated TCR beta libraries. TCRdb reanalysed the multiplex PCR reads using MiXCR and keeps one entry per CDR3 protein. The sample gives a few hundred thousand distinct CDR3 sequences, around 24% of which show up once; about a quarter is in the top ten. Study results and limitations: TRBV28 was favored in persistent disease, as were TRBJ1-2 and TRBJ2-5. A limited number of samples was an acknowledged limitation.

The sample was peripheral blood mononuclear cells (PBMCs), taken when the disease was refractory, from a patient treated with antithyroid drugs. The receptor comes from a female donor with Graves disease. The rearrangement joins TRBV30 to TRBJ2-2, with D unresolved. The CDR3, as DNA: TGTGCCTGGACTTTCGGAACATTGAACACCGGGGAGCTGTTTTTT. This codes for CAWTFGTLNTGELFF.